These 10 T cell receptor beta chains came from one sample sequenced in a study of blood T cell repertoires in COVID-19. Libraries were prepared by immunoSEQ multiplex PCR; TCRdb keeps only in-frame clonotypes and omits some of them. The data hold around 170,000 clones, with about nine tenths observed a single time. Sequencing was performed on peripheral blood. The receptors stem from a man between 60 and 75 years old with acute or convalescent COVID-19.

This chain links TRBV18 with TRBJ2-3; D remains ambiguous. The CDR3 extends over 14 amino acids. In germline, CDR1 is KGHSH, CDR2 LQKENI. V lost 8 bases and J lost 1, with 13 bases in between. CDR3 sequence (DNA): TGTGCCAGCCAAGGATCGGGTGGCACAGATACGCAGTATTTT. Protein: CASQGSGGTDTQYF. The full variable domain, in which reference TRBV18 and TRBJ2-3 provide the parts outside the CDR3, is NAGVMQNPRHLVRRRGQEARLRCSPMKGHSHVYWYRQLPEEGLKFMVYLQKENIIDESGMPKERFSAEFPKEGPSILRIQQVVRGDSAAYFCASQGSGGTDTQYFGPGTRLTVL.

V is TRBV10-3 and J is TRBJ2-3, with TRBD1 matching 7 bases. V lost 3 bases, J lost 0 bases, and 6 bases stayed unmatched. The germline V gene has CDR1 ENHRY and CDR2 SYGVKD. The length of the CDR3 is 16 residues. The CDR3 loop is CAISESNRGSTDTQYF. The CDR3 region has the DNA TGTGCCATCAGTGAATCCAACAGGGGAAGCACAGATACGCAGTATTTT.

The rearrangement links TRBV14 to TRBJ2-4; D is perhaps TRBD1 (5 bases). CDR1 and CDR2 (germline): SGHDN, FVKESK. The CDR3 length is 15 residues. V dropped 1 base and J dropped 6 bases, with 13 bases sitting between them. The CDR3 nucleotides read TGTGCCAGCAGCCAAGTAAGGGGTATGGGAAACATTCAGTACTTC. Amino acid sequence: CASSQVRGMGNIQYF.

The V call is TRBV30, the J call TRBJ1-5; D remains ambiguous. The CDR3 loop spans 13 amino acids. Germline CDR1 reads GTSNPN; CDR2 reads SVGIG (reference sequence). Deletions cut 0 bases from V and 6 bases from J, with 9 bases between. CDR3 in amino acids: CAWSVLPGQPQHF. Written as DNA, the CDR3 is TGTGCCTGGAGTGTACTTCCAGGTCAGCCCCAGCATTTT.

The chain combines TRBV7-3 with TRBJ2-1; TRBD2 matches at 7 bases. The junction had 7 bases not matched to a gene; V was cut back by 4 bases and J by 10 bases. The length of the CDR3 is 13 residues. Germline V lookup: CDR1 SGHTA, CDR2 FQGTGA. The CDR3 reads CASSSPGREEQFF. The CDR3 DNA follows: TGTGCCAGCAGCTCCCCAGGGCGGGAGGAGCAGTTCTTC.

CDR3 in amino acids: CSAGTGFGNQPQHF. DNA for the CDR3: TGCAGCGCCGGGACAGGGTTCGGAAATCAGCCCCAGCATTTT. This chain joins TRBV29-1 and TRBJ1-5; 9 nucleotides agree with TRBD1. This CDR3 has 14 amino acids. After removal of 7 bases from V and 4 bases from J, the junction contained 8 bases not matched to a gene. The germline CDR1 and CDR2 sequences are SQVTM and ANQGSEA.

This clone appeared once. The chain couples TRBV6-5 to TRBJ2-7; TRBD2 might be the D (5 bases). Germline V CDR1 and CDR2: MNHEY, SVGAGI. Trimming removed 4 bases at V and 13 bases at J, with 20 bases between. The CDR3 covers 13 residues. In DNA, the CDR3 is TGTGCCAGCAGTTCCTTCAGTTCGGGTCGGGAATACTTC. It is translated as CASSSFSSGREYF.

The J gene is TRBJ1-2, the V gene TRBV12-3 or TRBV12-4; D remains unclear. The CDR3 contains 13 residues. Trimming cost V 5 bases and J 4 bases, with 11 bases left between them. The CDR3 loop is CASSPPGSYGYTF. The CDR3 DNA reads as TGTGCCAGCAGTCCCCCGGGGAGCTATGGCTACACCTTC.

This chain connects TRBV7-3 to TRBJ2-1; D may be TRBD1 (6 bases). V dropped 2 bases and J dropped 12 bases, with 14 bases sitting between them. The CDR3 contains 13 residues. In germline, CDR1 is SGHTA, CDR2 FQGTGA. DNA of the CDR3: TGTGCCAGCAGCTTAGGTTCAGGGGAATGGCAGTTCTTC. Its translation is CASSLGSGEWQFF.

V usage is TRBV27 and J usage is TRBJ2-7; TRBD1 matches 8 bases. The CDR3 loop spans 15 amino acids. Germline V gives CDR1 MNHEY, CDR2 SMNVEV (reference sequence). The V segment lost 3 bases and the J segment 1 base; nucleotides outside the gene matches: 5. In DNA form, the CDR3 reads TGTGCCAGCAGTTTGCAGGACAGGGTGTCCTACGAGCAGTACTTC. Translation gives CASSLQDRVSYEQYF.